These 24 T cell receptor beta chains originate from one sample sequenced in a study of immune evolution from preneoplasia to lung adenocarcinoma. Data came from immunoSEQ multiplex PCR; TCRdb stores just in-frame clones and leaves some out. The sample consists of some 4,300 clones, more than 60% of them appearing once. Sequences were obtained from FFPE adjacent normal lung tissue. These receptors were taken from a donor older than 65 with lung adenocarcinoma.

CDR3 coding DNA: TGCGCCAGCAGCTTAGGGACAGGCACCTATGGCTACACCTTC. It is translated as CASSLGTGTYGYTF. This chain links TRBV5-1 with TRBJ1-2, with 8 bases matching TRBD1. The junction had 4 bases not matched to a gene; V was cut back by 2 bases and J by 4 bases. This CDR3 contains 14 residues. Germline assignment: CDR1 SGHRS and CDR2 YFSETQ.

This clone was recorded once. This chain connects TRBV12-5 to TRBJ1-5, with TRBD1 as a possible D gene (5 bases). Germline assignment: CDR1 LGHNT and CDR2 FRNRAP. Trimming left V 0 bases short and J 0 bases short, with 15 bases between. This CDR3 has 18 residues. CDR3 loop: CASGLVARQYNSNQPQHF. In DNA, the CDR3 is TGTGCTAGTGGTTTGGTAGCACGACAGTACAATAGCAATCAGCCCCAGCATTTT.

The chain combines TRBV6-5 with TRBJ2-7; D possibly corresponds to TRBD2 (7 bases). There are 11 residues in the CDR3. Germline values: CDR1 MNHEY, CDR2 SVGAGI. The V gene lost 7 bases and the J gene lost 6 bases, with 10 bases spanning the gap. This chain's CDR3 is CASKRGAEQYF. CDR3 coding DNA: TGTGCCAGCAAACGGGGGGCCGAGCAGTACTTC.

A single count supports this clone. The rearrangement joins TRBV18 to TRBJ2-3; no clear D. CDR1 is KGHSH and CDR2 is LQKENI in the germline V gene. V was shortened by 3 bases and J by 3 bases, with 4 bases between the two germline ends. This CDR3 spans 12 amino acids. The CDR3 sequence: CASSPRTDTQYF. The CDR3 DNA reads as TGTGCCAGCTCACCGCGGACAGATACGCAGTATTTT.

The V and J genes are TRBV29-1 and TRBJ2-7; 7 bases are shared with TRBD1. CDR3 length equals 12 residues. Trimming removed 6 bases from V and 0 bases from J; junction bases left unmatched: 2. CDR1 is SQVTM, CDR2 ANQGSEA, per germline. Here the CDR3 DNA reads TGCAGCGTGGGACAGACCTCCTACGAGCAGTACTTC. Its protein product is CSVGQTSYEQYF.

The chain uses TRBV5-1 and TRBJ1-5; TRBD1 is a possible D gene (5 bases). CDR1 and CDR2 from the germline V gene are SGHRS and YFSETQ. The ends were cut back, 4 bases at V and 6 bases at J, with 17 bases in the middle. This CDR3 comprises 15 residues. The CDR3 here is CASSPTGRAGQPQHF. The CDR3 region has the DNA TGCGCCAGCAGCCCGACCGGCAGGGCCGGTCAGCCCCAGCATTTT.

The V and J genes are TRBV5-6 and TRBJ2-1; 7 nucleotides align to TRBD2. The length of the CDR3 is 15 residues. Germline trimming cut 3 bases from V and 8 bases from J; bases unmatched to any gene: 11. The germline gives CDR1 SGHDT, CDR2 YYEEEE. The CDR3 loop is CASSSGLVAFHEQFF. DNA of the CDR3: TGTGCCAGCAGCTCCGGACTAGTCGCTTTCCATGAGCAGTTCTTC.

The chain links TRBV27 to TRBJ2-2, with D maybe TRBD1 (6 bases). This CDR3 comprises 15 residues. Trimming pared 5 bases from V and 2 bases from J, leaving 12 bases between. From germline, CDR1 is MNHEY and CDR2 SMNVEV (reference sequence). The CDR3 here is CASSPRQDNTGELFF. The CDR3, as DNA: TGTGCCAGCAGTCCCCGACAGGACAACACCGGGGAGCTGTTTTTT.

The chain combines TRBV10-3 with TRBJ2-7, with D possibly TRBD2 on 5 matching bases. This CDR3 is built from 12 residues. Trimming took 6 bases from V and 1 from J, leaving 7 bases between them. Germline CDR1 reads ENHRY; CDR2 reads SYGVKD. CDR3 protein: CAIREESYEQYF. As DNA, the CDR3 is TGTGCCATCAGGGAGGAATCCTACGAGCAGTACTTC.

DNA for the CDR3: TGTGCCAGCAGTTTACTAGCGGCCACGACCTACGAGCAGTACTTC. Translated: CASSLLAATTYEQYF. The chain joins TRBV28 to TRBJ2-7, with 7 nucleotides matching TRBD2. Germline assignment: CDR1 MDHEN and CDR2 SYDVKM. V gave up 2 bases and J gave up 2 bases; unmatched junction bases: 6. This CDR3 contains 15 residues.

The J gene is TRBJ2-1, the V gene TRBV5-1; the match to TRBD2 covers 11 bases. Germline-derived CDR1 and CDR2 are SGHRS and YFSETQ. This CDR3 has 15 amino acids. V lost 1 base and J lost 7; bases outside the gene matches: 4. CDR3: CASSLRLAGGNEQFF. CDR3 coding DNA: TGCGCCAGCAGCTTGCGTCTAGCGGGAGGAAATGAGCAGTTCTTC.

This clone has a handful of counts. This chain connects TRBV7-3 to TRBJ1-1, with D possibly matching TRBD1 (6 bases). Trimming shortened V by 0 bases and J by 5 bases, and 13 bases separated the two germline ends. This CDR3 is 15 amino acids long. Germline V gene data show CDR1 as SGHTA and CDR2 as FQGTGA. CDR3 in DNA: TGTGCCAGCAGCTTAACGTGGGGGCAGGGGACTGAAGCTTTCTTT. It codes for CASSLTWGQGTEAFF.

This chain joins TRBV19 and TRBJ1-4; D unresolved. V lost 3 bases, J lost 8 bases, and 10 bases lay in between. Germline V gene lookup returns CDR1 LNHDA and CDR2 SQIVND (reference sequence). The CDR3 runs to 13 residues. The CDR3 DNA reads as TGTGCCAGTAGTATCCTACCAGGCGAAAAACTGTTTTTT. This codes for CASSILPGEKLFF.

This chain links TRBV19 with TRBJ2-7, with D perhaps matching TRBD2 (5 bases). There are 13 residues in the CDR3. Trimming removed 5 bases from V and 5 bases from J, with 13 bases in between. CDR1 and CDR2 (germline): LNHDA, SQIVND (reference sequence). CDR3 amino acids: CASSDRGLDEQYF. As DNA, the CDR3 is TGTGCCAGTAGTGATCGGGGTTTGGACGAGCAGTACTTC.

Worth noting for this clone: At one of its ends the junction is not consistent with the germline gene, which may arise from a read error. The chain employs TRBV11-1 and TRBJ1-2; unclear D gene. From germline, CDR1 is SGHAT and CDR2 FQDESV (reference sequence). CDR3 length: 12 amino acids. The CDR3 sequence: CASSLEMESYIF. CDR3 sequence (DNA): TGTGCCAGCAGCTTAGAGATGGAGAGCTACATCTTC.

This clone is deemed large. This chain uses TRBV7-7 with TRBJ2-1; 10 bases align to TRBD1. In germline, CDR1 is SSHAT, CDR2 FNYEAQ (reference sequence). This CDR3 comprises 15 residues. V shed 3 bases and J 8 bases; nucleotides not matched to a gene: 7. The CDR3 region has the DNA TGTGCCAGCAGCTTGGGGGACAGGGGCGGTGATGAGCAGTTCTTC. Translation: CASSLGDRGGDEQFF.

In its sample, this clone was seen a few times. V and J are TRBV30 and TRBJ2-2, with unresolved D. CDR1 and CDR2 (germline): GTSNPN, SVGIG (reference sequence). Deletions cut 3 bases from V and 0 bases from J, with 8 bases between. The CDR3 is 14 residues long. CDR3 protein: CAWRGLTNTGELFF. CDR3 coding DNA: TGTGCCTGGAGAGGTCTAACGAACACCGGGGAGCTGTTTTTT.

In this sample, this clone turned up once. This sample includes further DNA sequences coding for the same CDR3. The V and J genes are TRBV6-6 and TRBJ2-7; 10 bases map to TRBD2. Germline V gene data show CDR1 as MNHNY and CDR2 as SVGAGI (reference sequence). CDR3 length: 16 residues. V gave up 5 bases and J gave up 2 bases; unmatched junction bases: 9. The CDR3 here is CASSPRTSGRPYEQYF. The CDR3 DNA reads TGTGCCAGCAGTCCCCGGACTAGCGGACGCCCCTACGAGCAGTACTTC.

Comment on this clone: One end of the junction varies from germline; a read error may be responsible. The chain is built from TRBV19 and TRBJ2-3, with 8 bases that match TRBD2. CDR3 size: 16 residues. The germline gives CDR1 LNHDA, CDR2 SQIVND (reference sequence). The CDR3 protein is CASSIRSGGGTDTQYF. The CDR3 nucleotides read TGTGCTAGTAGTATCAGGTCGGGAGGGGGGACAGATACGCAGTATTTT.

The chain is built from TRBV9 and TRBJ2-5; D is possibly TRBD2 (6 bases). CDR1 SGDLS and CDR2 YYNGEE come from the germline V gene. V was clipped by 2 bases and J by 5 bases, with 7 bases between them. CDR3 length: 12 residues. CDR3 in DNA: TGTGCCAGCAGCGTCAGCGGGGAGACCCAGTACTTC. It encodes CASSVSGETQYF.

The J gene is TRBJ2-5, the V gene TRBV5-1, with D tentatively TRBD1 (6 bases). Deletions cut 7 bases from V and 5 bases from J, with 18 bases between. CDR1 and CDR2 (germline): SGHRS, YFSETQ. The CDR3 runs 14 residues. CDR3 region: CASSRDTGRETQYF. The CDR3 bases are TGCGCCAGCTCTAGGGACACCGGCAGGGAGACCCAGTACTTC.

The J gene is TRBJ2-7, the V gene TRBV27; D may be TRBD2 (5 bases). Trimming cost V 6 bases and J 5 bases, with 14 bases left between them. Per germline, CDR1 MNHEY and CDR2 SMNVEV (reference sequence). The CDR3 is 13 amino acids. CDR3 sequence reads: CASSRHGGHEQYF. The CDR3 DNA reads TGTGCCAGCAGCCGACACGGAGGCCACGAGCAGTACTTC.

The count of this clone is one. The rearrangement links TRBV5-1 to TRBJ2-7, with a weak D call TRBD2 (5 bases). Germline V CDR1 and CDR2: SGHRS, YFSETQ. The length of the CDR3 is 14 residues. V shed 1 base and J shed 2 bases, with 10 bases lying between them. CDR3 sequence (DNA): TGCGCCAGCAGCTTGAAGGTCGGGACCTACGAGCAGTACTTC. Translated: CASSLKVGTYEQYF.

The rearrangement joins TRBV19 to TRBJ2-1; D is undetermined. Germline assignment: CDR1 LNHDA and CDR2 SQIVND (reference sequence). V gave up 5 bases and J gave up 4 bases, with 3 bases separating them. CDR3 size: 11 residues. The CDR3 is CASSLYNEQFF. CDR3 sequence (DNA): TGTGCCAGTAGTTTATACAATGAGCAGTTCTTC.